Below are 7 T cell receptor beta chains sequenced from a single sample in a study of vaccination effects on CD4 cells after COVID-19. Only in-frame clones appear in the TCRdb table, and some are missing; sequencing was by immunoSEQ multiplex PCR. The profile shows 40,000 to 50,000 clones, around 77% of them singletons. CD4+ T cells specific for antigen were expanded with viral peptide pools by the ViraFEST assay before sequencing. Following 10 days of culture, CD4+ T cells were isolated. Neither prior SARS-CoV-2 infection nor positive nucleocapsid antibodies were present in the vaccine recipients. For these TCRs, the target antigens are not known. The sequencing here drew on CD4+ T cells from PBMCs cultured with HCoV-NL63 spike peptides, taken before COVID-19 vaccination. These TCRs come from a human donor who received a COVID-19 vaccine.

The rearrangement joins TRBV24-1 to TRBJ2-1; 8 nucleotides agree with TRBD1. Trimming cost V 4 bases and J 3 bases; bases outside gene matches: 7. This CDR3 spans 16 amino acids. CDR1 is KGHDR and CDR2 is SFDVKD in the germline V gene. CDR3 amino acids: CATSETGTGSYNEQFF. CDR3 DNA: TGTGCCACCAGTGAAACCGGGACAGGAAGCTACAATGAGCAGTTCTTC.

V is TRBV19 and J is TRBJ2-1, with D uncertain. CDR1 and CDR2 (germline): LNHDA, SQIVND (reference sequence). The V end lost 6 bases, the J end lost 9 bases, and 15 bases lay between the germline ends. The CDR3 spans 13 residues. CDR3 in DNA: TGTGCCAGTAGCTCAACCATCGAAGGTGAGCAGTTCTTC. Its protein is CASSSTIEGEQFF.

This clone occurred a few times. The CDR3 protein is CASSLGGTGGGVNEQFF. In DNA, the CDR3 is TGTGCCAGCAGCTTGGGGGGGACAGGGGGAGGCGTAAATGAGCAGTTCTTC. The rearrangement joins TRBV5-4 to TRBJ2-1; TRBD1 agrees at 11 bases. The CDR3 runs to 17 residues. V dropped 0 bases and J dropped 7; count of bases not matched to a gene: 9. Germline V gene sequence: CDR1 SGHNT, CDR2 YYREEE (reference sequence).

This clone was observed a single time. The chain combines TRBV10-3 with TRBJ2-7; 7 bases fit TRBD1. In germline, CDR1 is ENHRY, CDR2 SYGVKD. Trimming removed 3 bases from V and 3 bases from J; junction bases left unmatched: 2. CDR3 size: 13 residues. In DNA form, the CDR3 reads TGTGCCATCAGTGAACAGGGGTTCTACGAGCAGTACGTC. It is translated as CAISEQGFYEQYV.

The J gene is TRBJ2-2, the V gene TRBV6-2 or TRBV6-3; tentative D call: TRBD1 (5 bases). This CDR3 has 14 amino acids. The germline V gene encodes CDR1 MNHEY and CDR2 SVGEGT. Trimming shortened V by 6 bases and J by 10 bases, and 18 bases separated the two germline ends. CDR3 loop: CASSDETAISELFF. In nucleotides, the CDR3 is TGTGCCAGCAGCGACGAGACAGCAATCTCGGAGCTGTTTTTT.

The chain employs TRBV7-2 and TRBJ1-6; 7 bases align to TRBD1. CDR1 and CDR2 (germline): SGHTA, FQGNSA. J was trimmed by 7 bases and V by 5 bases; bases with no gene match: 8. This CDR3 spans 15 amino acids. CDR3 in DNA: TGTGCCAGCAGCCTCCAGACAGGGCAGAATTCACCCCTCCACTTT. It yields the protein CASSLQTGQNSPLHF. Using reference TRBV7-2 and TRBJ1-6 for the parts outside the CDR3, the full variable domain is GAGVSQSPSNKVTEKGKDVELRCDPISGHTALYWYRQSLGQGLEFLIYFQGNSAPDKSGLPSDRFSAERTGGSVSTLTIQRTQQEDSAVYLCASSLQTGQNSPLHFGNGTRLTVT.

This chain uses TRBV28 with TRBJ1-2; 7 bases match TRBD1. Trimming took 6 bases from V and 4 from J; bases not matched to a gene: 8. The CDR3 is 14 residues long. Germline-derived CDR1 and CDR2 are MDHEN and SYDVKM. CDR3 protein: CASRRQGMGYGYTF. The CDR3 DNA reads TGTGCCAGCAGACGACAGGGTATGGGCTATGGCTACACCTTC.